This TCR beta chain was captured by sequencing in a study of blood T cell repertoires in COVID-19. Per the authors' pipeline: From reference gene primer amplification, estimates of nucleated cell counts were derived. Only in-frame clones appear in the TCRdb table, and some are missing; sequencing was by immunoSEQ multiplex PCR. V, J and clone size were drawn from that table, and D and trimming were deduced from the DNA. Among more than 150,000 clones, 65% to 90% were seen once, and the ten largest hold around 8.3%. V was pared by 5 bases and J by 1 base, with 5 bases between. There are 12 residues in the CDR3. Germline V gives CDR1 LNHDA, CDR2 SQIVND (reference sequence).

The rearrangement uses TRBV19 and TRBJ1-2, with unresolved D. This clonotype was obtained from a man in his 60s with acute or convalescent COVID-19. The source material was peripheral blood. CDR3 DNA sequence: TGTGCCAGTAGTTATCGTAACTATGGCTACACCTTC. Its protein is CASSYRNYGYTF.